The sequence of this TCR beta chain was determined in a study of blood T cell repertoires in COVID-19. Study-level information: Samples taken during acute and convalescent COVID-19 were collected in the United States, Italy and Spain.

This table comes from immunoSEQ multiplex PCR, and its TCRdb copy is limited to in-frame clones, with some not included. The sample includes around 240,000 clones, about 84% of them seen just once. Germline V CDR1 and CDR2: MNHEY, SMNVEV (reference sequence). V shed 1 base and J shed 0 bases, with 11 bases lying between them. The CDR3 runs 16 residues. V gene TRBV27 combines with J gene TRBJ2-3; maybe TRBD2 (5 bases). Material for sequencing was PBMCs or T cells enriched from blood (not recorded which). The sequence was obtained from a woman between 45 and 60 years old who had recovered from COVID-19. As DNA, the CDR3 is TGTGCCAGCAGTTTATTTGCTAGCCCAAGCACAGATACGCAGTATTTT. It encodes CASSLFASPSTDTQYF.